There are many counts of the clone carrying this T cell receptor beta chain. Its antigen is not identified. This sample was included in a study of early T cells in non-severe SARS-CoV-2 infection. Turning to the study itself: The sequenced material was bulk RNA from unsorted whole blood, and its chains were unpaired.

This CDR3 spans 17 amino acids. Per germline, CDR1 LGHNA and CDR2 YNFKEQ. V gave up 4 bases and J gave up 2 bases, with 21 bases separating them. The study's findings and limits: Missing private and CD4 specificities, VDJdb matching favored anti-spike CD8 responses.

The TCR library protocol was used to attach unique molecular identifiers. These identifiers were attached to individual cDNA molecules. Each CDR3 protein gets one entry after TCRdb re-called the 5' RACE reads with MiXCR. The table records approximately 52,000 distinct CDR3 sequences, 14% to 15% of them present only once. This TCR derives from an adult who was a healthcare worker with PCR-confirmed SARS-CoV-2 infection or an uninfected control (not recorded which). Specimen: whole blood, collected at baseline. J is TRBJ2-7 and V is TRBV4-2, with D perhaps TRBD2 (6 bases). This CDR3 is CASSPENSGFKTYEQYF. The DNA of the CDR3 is TGTGCCAGCAGCCCGGAAAATAGCGGATTTAAGACCTACGAGCAGTACTTC.